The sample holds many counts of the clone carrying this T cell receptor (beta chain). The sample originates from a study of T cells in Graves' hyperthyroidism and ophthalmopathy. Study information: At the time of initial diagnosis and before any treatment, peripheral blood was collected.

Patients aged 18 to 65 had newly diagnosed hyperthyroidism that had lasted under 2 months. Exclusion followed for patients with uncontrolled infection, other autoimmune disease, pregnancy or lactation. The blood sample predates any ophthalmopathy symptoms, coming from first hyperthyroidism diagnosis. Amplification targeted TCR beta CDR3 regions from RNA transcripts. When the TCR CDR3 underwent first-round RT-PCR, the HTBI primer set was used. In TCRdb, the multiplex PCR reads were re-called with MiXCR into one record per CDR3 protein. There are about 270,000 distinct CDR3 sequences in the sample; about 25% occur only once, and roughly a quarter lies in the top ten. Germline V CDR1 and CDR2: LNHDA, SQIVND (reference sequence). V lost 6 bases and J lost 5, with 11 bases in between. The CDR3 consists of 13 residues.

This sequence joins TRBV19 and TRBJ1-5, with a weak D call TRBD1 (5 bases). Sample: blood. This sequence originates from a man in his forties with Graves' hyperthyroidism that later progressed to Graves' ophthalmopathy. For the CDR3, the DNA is TGTGCCAGTAGGAAGGGGATCGATCAGCCCCAGCATTTT. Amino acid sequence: CASRKGIDQPQHF.